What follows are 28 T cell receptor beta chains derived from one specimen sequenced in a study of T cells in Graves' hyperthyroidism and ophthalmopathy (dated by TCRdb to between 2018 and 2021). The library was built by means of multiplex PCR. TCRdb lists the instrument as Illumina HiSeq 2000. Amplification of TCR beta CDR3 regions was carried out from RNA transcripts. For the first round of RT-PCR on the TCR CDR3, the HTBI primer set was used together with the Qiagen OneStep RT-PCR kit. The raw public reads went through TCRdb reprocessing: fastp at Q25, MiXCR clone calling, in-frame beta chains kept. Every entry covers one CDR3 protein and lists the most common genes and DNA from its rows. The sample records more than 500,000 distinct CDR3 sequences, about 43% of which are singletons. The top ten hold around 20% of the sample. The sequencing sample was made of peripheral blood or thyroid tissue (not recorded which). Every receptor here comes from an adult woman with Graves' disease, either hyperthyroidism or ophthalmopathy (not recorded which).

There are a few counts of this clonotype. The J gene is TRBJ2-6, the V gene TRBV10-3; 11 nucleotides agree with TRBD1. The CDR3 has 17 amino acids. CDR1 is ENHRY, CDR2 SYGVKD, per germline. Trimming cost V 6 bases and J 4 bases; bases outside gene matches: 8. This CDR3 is CAISNRDRGGGANVLTF. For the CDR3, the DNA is TGTGCCATCAGCAATCGGGACAGGGGGGGAGGGGCCAACGTCCTGACTTTC.

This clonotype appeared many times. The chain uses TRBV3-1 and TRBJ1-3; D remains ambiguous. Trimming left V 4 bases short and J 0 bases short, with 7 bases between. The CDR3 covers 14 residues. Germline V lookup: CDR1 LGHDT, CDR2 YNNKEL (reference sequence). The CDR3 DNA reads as TGTGCCAGCAGCCCCGCGAGCTCTGGAAACACCATATATTTT. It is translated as CASSPASSGNTIYF.

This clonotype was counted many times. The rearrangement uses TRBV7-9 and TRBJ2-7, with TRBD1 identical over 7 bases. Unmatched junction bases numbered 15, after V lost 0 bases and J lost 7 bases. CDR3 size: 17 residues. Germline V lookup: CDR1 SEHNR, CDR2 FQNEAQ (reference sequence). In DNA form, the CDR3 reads TGTGCCAGCAGCTTAGCGGGGTCGGCAGGGGGATACGGAGAGCAGTACTTC. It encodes CASSLAGSAGGYGEQYF.

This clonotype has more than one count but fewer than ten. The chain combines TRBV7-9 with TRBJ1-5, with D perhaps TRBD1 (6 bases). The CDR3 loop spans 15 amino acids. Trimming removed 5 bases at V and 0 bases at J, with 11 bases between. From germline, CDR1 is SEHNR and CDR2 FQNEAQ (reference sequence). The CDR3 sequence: CASSTDSYSNQPQHF. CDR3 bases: TGTGCCAGCAGCACGGACAGTTATAGCAATCAGCCCCAGCATTTT.

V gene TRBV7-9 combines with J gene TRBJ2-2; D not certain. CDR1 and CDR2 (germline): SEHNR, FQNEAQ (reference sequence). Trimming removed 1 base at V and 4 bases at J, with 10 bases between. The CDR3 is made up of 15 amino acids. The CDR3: CASSLGTVRTGELFF. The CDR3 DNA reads TGTGCCAGCAGCTTAGGGACGGTGCGCACCGGGGAGCTGTTTTTT.

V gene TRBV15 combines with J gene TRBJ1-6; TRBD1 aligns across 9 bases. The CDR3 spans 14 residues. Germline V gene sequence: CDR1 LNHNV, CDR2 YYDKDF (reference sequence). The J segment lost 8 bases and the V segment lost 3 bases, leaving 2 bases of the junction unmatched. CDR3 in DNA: TGTGCCACCAGCAGGACAGGGGGATATTCACCCCTCCACTTT. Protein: CATSRTGGYSPLHF.

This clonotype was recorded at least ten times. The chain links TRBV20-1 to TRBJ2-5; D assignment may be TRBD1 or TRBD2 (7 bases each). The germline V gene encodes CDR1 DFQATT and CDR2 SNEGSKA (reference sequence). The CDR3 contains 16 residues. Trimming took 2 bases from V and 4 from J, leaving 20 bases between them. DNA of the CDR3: TGCAGTGCTAGAAGGACGGACAGGCCGGGGGGAGAGACCCAGTACTTC. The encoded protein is CSARRTDRPGGETQYF.

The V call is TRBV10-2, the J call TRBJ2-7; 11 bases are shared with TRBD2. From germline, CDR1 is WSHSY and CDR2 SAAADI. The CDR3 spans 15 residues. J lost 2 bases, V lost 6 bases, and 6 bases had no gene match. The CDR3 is CASSVETSGTYEQYF. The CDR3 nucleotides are TGCGCCAGCAGCGTTGAGACTAGCGGGACCTACGAGCAGTACTTC.

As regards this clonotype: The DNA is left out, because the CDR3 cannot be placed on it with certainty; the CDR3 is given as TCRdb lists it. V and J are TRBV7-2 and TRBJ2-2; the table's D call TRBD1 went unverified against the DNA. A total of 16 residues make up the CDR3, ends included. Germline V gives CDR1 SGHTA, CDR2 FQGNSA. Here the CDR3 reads CASSLQGPGSPGSCFF.

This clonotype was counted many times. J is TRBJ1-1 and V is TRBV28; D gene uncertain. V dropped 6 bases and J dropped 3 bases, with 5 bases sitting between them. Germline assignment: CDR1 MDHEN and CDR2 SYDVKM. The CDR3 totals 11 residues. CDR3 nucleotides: TGTGCCAGCAGATCGTACACTGAAGCTTTCTTT. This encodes CASRSYTEAFF.

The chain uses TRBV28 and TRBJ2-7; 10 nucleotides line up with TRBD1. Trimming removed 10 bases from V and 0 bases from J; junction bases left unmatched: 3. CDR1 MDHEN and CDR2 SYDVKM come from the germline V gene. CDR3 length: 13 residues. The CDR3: CATGTGASYEQYV. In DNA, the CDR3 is TGTGCCACCGGGACAGGGGCCTCCTACGAGCAGTACGTC.

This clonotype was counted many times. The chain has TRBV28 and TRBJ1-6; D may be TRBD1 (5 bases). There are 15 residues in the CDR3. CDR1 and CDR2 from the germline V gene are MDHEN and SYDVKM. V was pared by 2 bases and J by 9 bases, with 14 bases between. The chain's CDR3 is CASSLARGRGSPLHF. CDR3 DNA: TGTGCCAGCAGTTTAGCCCGGGGGAGGGGTTCACCCCTCCACTTT.

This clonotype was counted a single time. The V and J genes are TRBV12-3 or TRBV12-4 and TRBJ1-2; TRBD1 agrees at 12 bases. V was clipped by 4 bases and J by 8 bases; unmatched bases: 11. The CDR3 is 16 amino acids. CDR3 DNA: TGTGCCAGCAGTTGGCCGGGACAGGGGGCTCGTTTGGGCTACACCTTC. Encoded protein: CASSWPGQGARLGYTF.

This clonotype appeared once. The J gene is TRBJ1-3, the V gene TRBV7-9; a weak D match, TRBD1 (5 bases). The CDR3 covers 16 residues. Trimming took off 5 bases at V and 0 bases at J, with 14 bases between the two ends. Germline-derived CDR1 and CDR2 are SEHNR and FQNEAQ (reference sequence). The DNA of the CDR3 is TGTGCCAGCAGCAATCGACAGCGGTCCTCTGGAAACACCATATATTTT. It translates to CASSNRQRSSGNTIYF.

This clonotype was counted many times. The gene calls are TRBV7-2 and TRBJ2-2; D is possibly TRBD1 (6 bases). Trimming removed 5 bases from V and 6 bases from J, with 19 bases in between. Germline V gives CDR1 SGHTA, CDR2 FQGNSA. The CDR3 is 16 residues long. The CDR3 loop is CASSLTGAHRAGELFF. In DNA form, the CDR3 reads TGTGCCAGCAGCCTCACTGGGGCCCACAGGGCCGGGGAGCTGTTTTTT.

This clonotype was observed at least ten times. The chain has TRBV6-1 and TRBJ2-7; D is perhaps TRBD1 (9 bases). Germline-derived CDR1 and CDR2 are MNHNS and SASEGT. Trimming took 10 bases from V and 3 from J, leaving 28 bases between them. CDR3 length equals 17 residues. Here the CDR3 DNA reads TGTGCCACTCGGGAGGGGTTTCGCGGACAGGGGTTCTACGAGCAGTACTTC. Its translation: CATREGFRGQGFYEQYF.

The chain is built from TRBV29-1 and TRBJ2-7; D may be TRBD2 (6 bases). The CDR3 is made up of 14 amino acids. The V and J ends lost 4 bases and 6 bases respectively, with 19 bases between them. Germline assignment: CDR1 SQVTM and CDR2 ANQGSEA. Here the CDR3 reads CSVAERNRGGEQYF. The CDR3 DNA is TGCAGCGTTGCTGAGAGGAACCGGGGAGGCGAGCAGTACTTC.

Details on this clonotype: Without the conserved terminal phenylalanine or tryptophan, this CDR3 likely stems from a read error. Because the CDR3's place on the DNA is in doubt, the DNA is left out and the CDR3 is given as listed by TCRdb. The CDR3 is CAIISSGG. The chain employs TRBV10-3 and TRBJ1-6; the D call TRBD1 from the table was never checked on the DNA. The CDR3 adds up to 8 amino acids, both ends counted. Germline values: CDR1 ENHRY, CDR2 SYGVKD.

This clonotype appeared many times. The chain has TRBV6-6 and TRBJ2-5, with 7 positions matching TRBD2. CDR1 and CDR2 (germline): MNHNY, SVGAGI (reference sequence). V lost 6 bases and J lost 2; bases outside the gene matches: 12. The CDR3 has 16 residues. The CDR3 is CASSRGGVGYQETQYF. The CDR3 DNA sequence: TGTGCCAGCAGCCGCGGGGGAGTTGGGTATCAAGAGACCCAGTACTTC.

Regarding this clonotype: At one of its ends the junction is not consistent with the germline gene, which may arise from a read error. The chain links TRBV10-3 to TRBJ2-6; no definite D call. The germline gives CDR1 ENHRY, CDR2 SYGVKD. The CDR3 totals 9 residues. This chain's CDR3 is CAIGAPPRF. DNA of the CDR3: TGTGCCATCGGAGCCCCCCCGAGGTTC.

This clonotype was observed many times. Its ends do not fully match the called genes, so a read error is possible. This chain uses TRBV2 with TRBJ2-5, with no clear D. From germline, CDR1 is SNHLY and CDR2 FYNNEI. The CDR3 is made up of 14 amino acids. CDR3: CASIEGRGLETQYF. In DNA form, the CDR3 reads TGTGCCAGCATTGAAGGCCGCGGATTAGAGACCCAGTACTTC.

CDR3 coding DNA: TGTGCCAGCATCGAGGGGGACAGGGGCGGCTCACCCCTCCACTTT. Protein: CASIEGDRGGSPLHF. This chain joins TRBV7-8 and TRBJ1-6; 10 positions match TRBD1. The germline CDR1 and CDR2 sequences are SGHVS and FQNEAQ. Unmatched junction bases numbered 10, after V lost 7 bases and J lost 10 bases. The CDR3 has 15 amino acids.

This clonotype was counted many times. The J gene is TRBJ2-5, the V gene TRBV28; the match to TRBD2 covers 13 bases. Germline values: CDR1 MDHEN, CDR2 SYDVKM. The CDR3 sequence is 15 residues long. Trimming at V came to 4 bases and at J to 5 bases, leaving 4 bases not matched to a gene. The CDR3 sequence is CASSSETSGRETQYF. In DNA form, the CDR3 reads TGTGCCAGCAGTTCCGAGACTAGCGGGAGGGAGACCCAGTACTTC.

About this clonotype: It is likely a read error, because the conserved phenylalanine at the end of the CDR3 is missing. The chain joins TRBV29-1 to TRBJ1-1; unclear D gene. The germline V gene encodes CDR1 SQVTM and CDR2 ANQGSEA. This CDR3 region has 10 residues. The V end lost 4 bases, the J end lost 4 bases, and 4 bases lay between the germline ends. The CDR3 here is CSVVGTEAFL. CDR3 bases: TGCAGCGTTGTTGGCACTGAAGCTTTCCTT.

CDR3 protein: CASKPGVMNTEAFF. CDR3 coding DNA: TGTGCCAGCAAACCAGGGGTCATGAACACTGAAGCTTTCTTT. The chain carries TRBV19 and TRBJ1-1, with a tentative D call TRBD1 (6 bases). The germline V gene has CDR1 LNHDA and CDR2 SQIVND (reference sequence). V shed 9 bases and J shed 0 bases, with 14 bases lying between them. The CDR3 loop spans 14 amino acids.

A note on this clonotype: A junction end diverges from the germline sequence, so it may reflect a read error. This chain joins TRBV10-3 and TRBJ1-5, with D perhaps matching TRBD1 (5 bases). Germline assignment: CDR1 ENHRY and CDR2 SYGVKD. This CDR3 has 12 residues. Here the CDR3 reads CAIRDGAQPQHF. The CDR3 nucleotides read TGTGCCATCAGGGACGGGGCTCAGCCCCAACATTTT.

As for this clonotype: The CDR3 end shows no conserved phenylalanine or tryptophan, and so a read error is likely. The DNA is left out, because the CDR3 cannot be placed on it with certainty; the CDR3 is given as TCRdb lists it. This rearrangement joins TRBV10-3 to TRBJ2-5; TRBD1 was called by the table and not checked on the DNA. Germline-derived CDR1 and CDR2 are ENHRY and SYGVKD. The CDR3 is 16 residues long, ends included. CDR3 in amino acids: CAIANRGVEDGYTFGS.

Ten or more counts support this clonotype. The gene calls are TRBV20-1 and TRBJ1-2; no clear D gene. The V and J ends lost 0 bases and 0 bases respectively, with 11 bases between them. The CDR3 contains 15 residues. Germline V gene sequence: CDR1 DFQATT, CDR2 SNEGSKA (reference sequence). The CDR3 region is CSARDRSTANYGYTF. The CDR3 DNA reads TGCAGTGCTAGAGATCGAAGTACAGCTAACTATGGCTACACCTTC.